Following are 25 T cell receptor beta chains from one sample sequenced in a study of T cell repertoires in ileal Crohn's disease. Time point described: neoterminal ileum biopsy at postoperative endoscopy, about 6 months after surgery. Profiling relied on immunoSEQ multiplex PCR, and the TCRdb table lists in-frame clones only, not all of them. The top ten clones hold roughly a tenth of a sample with about 12,000 clones, around four fifths of them seen once. Source material: ileal tissue. The receptors here all came from an adult with Crohn's disease.

The sample holds one count of this clone. The J gene is TRBJ1-5, the V gene TRBV19; unclear D gene. Trimming cost V 10 bases and J 8 bases, with 18 bases left between them. The CDR3 runs 13 residues. Germline V lookup: CDR1 LNHDA, CDR2 SQIVND (reference sequence). The CDR3 here is CANTTRGIKPQHF. In DNA form, the CDR3 reads TGTGCCAATACAACCCGGGGAATCAAGCCCCAGCATTTT.

The chain uses TRBV6-5 and TRBJ1-2, with 8 positions matching TRBD1. This CDR3 contains 12 residues. Unmatched junction bases numbered 5, after V lost 8 bases and J lost 6 bases. Germline V gives CDR1 MNHEY, CDR2 SVGAGI. This chain's CDR3 is CASESRGHGYTF. Written as DNA, the CDR3 is TGTGCCAGCGAAAGCAGGGGGCATGGCTACACCTTC.

The rearrangement joins TRBV5-6 to TRBJ1-5, with a tentative D call TRBD1 (5 bases). This CDR3 has 15 amino acids. The germline CDR1 and CDR2 sequences are SGHDT and YYEEEE. V was trimmed by 3 bases and J by 4 bases, leaving 14 bases between them. The CDR3 DNA reads as TGTGCCAGCAGCTCGGGGGGTTGGGATAATCAGCCCCAGCATTTT. This codes for CASSSGGWDNQPQHF. The variable domain in full, with the rest retrieved from reference TRBV5-6 and TRBJ1-5, is DAGVTQSPTHLIKTRGQQVTLRCSPKSGHDTVSWYQQALGQGPQFIFQYYEEEERQRGNFPDRFSGHQFPNYSSELNVNALLLGDSALYLCASSSGGWDNQPQHFGDGTRLSIL.

The V gene is TRBV2, the J gene TRBJ2-2; tentatively, D is TRBD1 (6 bases). CDR1 SNHLY and CDR2 FYNNEI come from the germline V gene. CDR3 length: 17 amino acids. Trimming removed 0 bases at V and 1 base at J, with 12 bases between. The CDR3 is CASSEAFGRGNTGELFF. The CDR3, as DNA: TGTGCCAGCAGTGAAGCGTTTGGCAGGGGGAACACCGGGGAGCTGTTTTTT.

The J gene is TRBJ2-1, the V gene TRBV20-1, with D possibly TRBD2 on 5 matching bases. The length of the CDR3 is 11 residues. V was shortened by 3 bases and J by 12 bases, with 12 bases between the two germline ends. From germline, CDR1 is DFQATT and CDR2 SNEGSKA (reference sequence). CDR3 bases: TGCAGTGCTAGGCCGCTAGCCGGGCAGTTCTTC. Its protein product is CSARPLAGQFF.

This chain connects TRBV28 to TRBJ1-5, with 7 bases matching TRBD1. From germline, CDR1 is MDHEN and CDR2 SYDVKM. The CDR3 runs to 17 residues. V dropped 7 bases and J dropped 4; count of bases not matched to a gene: 16. The CDR3 nucleotides read TGTGCCAGCACCCTACTTCCCGGGACAGCCTCTAATCAGCCCCAGCATTTT. It yields the protein CASTLLPGTASNQPQHF.

The J gene is TRBJ2-7, the V gene TRBV10-1, with unresolved D. The CDR3 totals 15 residues. Germline V lookup: CDR1 WNHNN, CDR2 SYGVQD (reference sequence). V was trimmed by 5 bases and J by 3 bases, leaving 17 bases between them. CDR3 nucleotide sequence: TGCGCCAGCAGTAGACCGGAGCAGCTTTACTACGAGCAGTACTTC. It translates to CASSRPEQLYYEQYF.

This clone was counted a few times. The J gene is TRBJ2-1, the V gene TRBV2; tentatively, D is TRBD1 (5 bases). The V and J ends lost 4 bases and 9 bases respectively, with 13 bases between them. The CDR3 totals 13 residues. Germline-derived CDR1 and CDR2 are SNHLY and FYNNEI. The DNA for the CDR3 is TGTGCCAGCAGTGGGACACCTTACGGTGAGCAGTTCTTC. Amino acid sequence: CASSGTPYGEQFF. The full variable domain, in which reference TRBV2 and TRBJ2-1 provide the parts outside the CDR3, is EPEVTQTPSHQVTQMGQEVILRCVPISNHLYFYWYRQILGQKVEFLVSFYNNEISEKSEIFDDQFSVERPDGSNFTLKIRSTKLEDSAMYFCASSGTPYGEQFFGPGTRLTVL.

This chain connects TRBV6-1 to TRBJ2-7; 7 bases are a match to TRBD2. The CDR3 spans 14 residues. In germline, CDR1 is MNHNS, CDR2 SASEGT. The V and J ends lost 7 bases and 4 bases, in that order; junction bases with no gene match: 10. The CDR3 nucleotides are TGTGCCAGCATTGCTTTCGGGACTACGTACGAGCAGTACTTC. It specifies CASIAFGTTYEQYF.

Only a few counts were recorded for this clone. V usage is TRBV2 and J usage is TRBJ2-1; maybe TRBD2 (5 bases). The V and J ends lost 3 bases and 8 bases respectively, with 14 bases between them. In germline, CDR1 is SNHLY, CDR2 FYNNEI. The CDR3 sequence is 14 residues long. CDR3 residues: CASSDEPQDYEQFF. CDR3 in DNA: TGTGCCAGCAGTGATGAGCCGCAGGACTATGAGCAGTTCTTC.

J is TRBJ2-7 and V is TRBV5-1; 7 bases agree with TRBD1. CDR1 and CDR2 from the germline V gene are SGHRS and YFSETQ. The CDR3 has 15 amino acids. Trimming took 0 bases from V and 3 from J; bases not matched to a gene: 6. The CDR3 DNA follows: TGCGCCAGCAGCTTGGTTGTGGGACAGAGCTACGAGCAGTACTTC. Translation gives CASSLVVGQSYEQYF.

V is TRBV5-1 and J is TRBJ2-2, with TRBD1 matching over 8 bases. CDR1 is SGHRS and CDR2 is YFSETQ in the germline V gene. CDR3 size: 16 residues. J gave up 5 bases and V 0 bases, and 6 bases lay outside the gene matches. The CDR3 sequence is CASSLAGQGGTGELFF. CDR3 DNA: TGCGCCAGCAGCTTGGCCGGACAGGGAGGTACCGGGGAGCTGTTTTTT.

The chain combines TRBV5-1 with TRBJ1-2; D is undetermined. The V end was cut by 0 bases, the J end by 8 bases, with 11 bases between. The CDR3 loop spans 13 amino acids. The germline V gene encodes CDR1 SGHRS and CDR2 YFSETQ. CDR3 amino acids: CASSLDARGGYTF. For the CDR3, the DNA is TGCGCCAGCAGCTTGGACGCCCGAGGGGGCTACACCTTC.

The V and J genes are TRBV10-3 and TRBJ1-1, with 7 bases fitting TRBD1. V lost 6 bases, J lost 2 bases, and 3 bases stayed unmatched. In germline, CDR1 is ENHRY, CDR2 SYGVKD. The CDR3 spans 13 residues. The CDR3 loop reads CAIRGQANTEAFF. In DNA form, the CDR3 reads TGTGCCATCAGAGGACAGGCTAACACTGAAGCTTTCTTT.

V usage is TRBV18 and J usage is TRBJ2-3; D is unresolved. The germline CDR1 and CDR2 sequences are KGHSH and LQKENI. The CDR3 consists of 13 residues. The ends were cut back, 2 bases at V and 5 bases at J, with 8 bases in the middle. CDR3 sequence: CASSPGVRDTQYF. The DNA for the CDR3 is TGTGCCAGCTCACCAGGAGTTCGAGATACGCAGTATTTT.

The chain is built from TRBV7-9 and TRBJ2-3; a possible D gene is TRBD2 (6 bases). Per the germline V gene, CDR1 is SEHNR and CDR2 is FQNEAQ (reference sequence). Trimming took off 4 bases at V and 4 bases at J, with 24 bases between the two ends. The CDR3 totals 18 residues. The CDR3, as DNA: TGTGCCAGCAGCTCCCTCTACTTTGGTCTTTCGGGGGCAGATACGCAGTATTTT. Protein: CASSSLYFGLSGADTQYF. Complete variable domain (other parts from reference TRBV7-9 and TRBJ2-3): DTGVSQNPRHKITKRGQNVTFRCDPISEHNRLYWYRQTLGQGPEFLTYFQNEAQLEKSRLLSDRFSAERPKGSFSTLEIQRTEQGDSAMYLCASSSLYFGLSGADTQYFGPGTRLTVL.

In this sample, this clone turned up once. The rearrangement links TRBV11-3 to TRBJ2-2, with TRBD2 matching over 9 bases. This CDR3 is 16 amino acids long. The V gene end was trimmed by 8 bases and the J gene end by 1 base; junction bases not matched to a gene: 8. The germline V gene has CDR1 SGHNT and CDR2 YENEEA. The CDR3 protein is CASGKGAGGNTGELFF. In DNA, the CDR3 is TGTGCCAGCGGGAAGGGAGCGGGGGGGAACACCGGGGAGCTGTTTTTT.

This chain links TRBV29-1 with TRBJ1-1, with 7 bases that match TRBD1. Trimming at V came to 5 bases and at J to 6 bases, leaving 6 bases not matched to a gene. The CDR3 runs 12 residues. CDR1 and CDR2 (germline): SQVTM, ANQGSEA. The CDR3, as DNA: TGCAGCGTTCACCGGGACAGAGCTGAAGCTTTCTTT. Encoded protein: CSVHRDRAEAFF.

This chain uses TRBV5-1 with TRBJ2-5, with 10 bases that match TRBD2. Trimming at V came to 1 base and at J to 5 bases, leaving 5 bases not matched to a gene. Germline V CDR1 and CDR2: SGHRS, YFSETQ. The CDR3 consists of 15 residues. CDR3 sequence reads: CASSLWTSGTETQYF. CDR3 DNA sequence: TGCGCCAGCAGCTTGTGGACTAGCGGTACGGAGACCCAGTACTTC.

CDR3 loop: CASSTNSGGIEQFF. CDR3 DNA sequence: TGTGCCAGCAGCACTAATAGCGGGGGGATTGAGCAGTTCTTC. The chain is built from TRBV6-5 and TRBJ2-1, with TRBD2 identical over 10 bases. This CDR3 comprises 14 residues. Germline V lookup: CDR1 MNHEY, CDR2 SVGAGI. The V gene end was trimmed by 6 bases and the J gene end by 9 bases; junction bases not matched to a gene: 8.

The chain couples TRBV27 to TRBJ1-6; a weak D match, TRBD1 (6 bases). Deletions cut 7 bases from V and 0 bases from J, with 19 bases between. Per germline, CDR1 MNHEY and CDR2 SMNVEV (reference sequence). CDR3 length: 18 residues. This CDR3 is CASTPLRQASSYNSPLHF. CDR3 coding DNA: TGTGCCAGCACCCCCCTCAGACAGGCGAGCTCCTATAATTCACCCCTCCACTTT.

This chain connects TRBV27 to TRBJ1-2, with D possibly TRBD1 on 6 matching bases. This CDR3 is built from 13 residues. CDR1 and CDR2 (germline): MNHEY, SMNVEV (reference sequence). V lost 9 bases to trimming and J lost 5 bases, with 16 bases between them. CDR3: CASGPGQYYGYTF. CDR3 nucleotide sequence: TGTGCCAGTGGGCCGGGACAATATTATGGCTACACCTTC.

The rearrangement uses TRBV7-9 and TRBJ2-5; no clear D gene. The end of the DNA is better explained by TRBJ2-7, so the J call may be wrong. The CDR3 consists of 11 residues. Germline CDR1 SEHNR, CDR2 FQNEAQ (reference sequence). DNA of the CDR3: TGTGCCAGCAGCCGATCCTACGAGCAGTACTTC. It yields the protein CASSRSYEQYF.

The chain carries TRBV21-1 and TRBJ1-5. TRBV21-1 is deemed a pseudogene. The CDR3 is 14 amino acids. The CDR3 DNA reads TGTGCCAGCAGGAGATTAAATTTTTCCCGGGTCCAGCATTTT. This sequence encodes CASRRLNFSRVQHF.

This clone was counted only a few times. This rearrangement joins TRBV6-5 to TRBJ2-7, with D possibly TRBD1 on 5 matching bases. The V gene's germline CDR1 is MNHEY and CDR2 SVGAGI. The CDR3 runs 13 residues. The V end was cut by 5 bases, the J end by 2 bases, with 10 bases between. The CDR3 here is CASSPKGTYEQYF. As DNA, the CDR3 is TGTGCCAGCAGTCCCAAGGGGACCTACGAGCAGTACTTC.